This T cell receptor (beta chain) was found in a study of CD8 T cell repertoires and HIV-1 epitope variants. Study-level information: An approximately nine-day culture received IL-2, IL-7 and IL-15 on days 3 and 7.

Sequencing used immunoSEQ multiplex PCR; TCRdb keeps in-frame clones, though not all of them. The data hold fewer than 5,000 clones, with roughly 67% observed a single time. J gave up 4 bases and V 2 bases, and 7 bases lay outside the gene matches. The CDR3 length is 16 residues. From germline, CDR1 is SGHRS and CDR2 YFSETQ. Note on this clone: Its antigen remains unidentified.

Sample: cultured CD8+ T cells derived from PBMCs. The clonotype comes from a male donor with HIV. The chain joins TRBV5-1 to TRBJ2-1, with 9 bases lining up with TRBD2. CDR3 sequence reads: CASSFGRLAGYNEQFF. CDR3 bases: TGCGCCAGCAGCTTCGGGAGGCTAGCGGGGTACAATGAGCAGTTCTTC.